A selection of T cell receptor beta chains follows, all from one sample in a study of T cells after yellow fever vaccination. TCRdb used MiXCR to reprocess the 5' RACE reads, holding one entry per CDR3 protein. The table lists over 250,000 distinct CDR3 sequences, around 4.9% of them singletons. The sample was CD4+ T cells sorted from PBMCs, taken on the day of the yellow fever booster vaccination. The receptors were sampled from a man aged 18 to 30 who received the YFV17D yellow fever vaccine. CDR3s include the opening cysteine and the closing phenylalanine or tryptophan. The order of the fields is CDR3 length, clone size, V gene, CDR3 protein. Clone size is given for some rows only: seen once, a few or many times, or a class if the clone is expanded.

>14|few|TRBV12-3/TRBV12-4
CASRRQGEYNEQFF
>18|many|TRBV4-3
CASSQEATWTGGNEKLFF
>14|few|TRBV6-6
CASSYSRGHEKLFF
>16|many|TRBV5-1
CASSFSGTSSYNEQFF
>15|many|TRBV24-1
CATGQRGSSTDTQYF
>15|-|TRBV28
CASSIRDKKLGTQYF
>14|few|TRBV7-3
CASSLTGENYGYTF
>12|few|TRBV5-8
CASSPQVFGYTF
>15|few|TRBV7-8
CASSPSRGRAYEQYF
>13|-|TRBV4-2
CASSQEAGTEAFF
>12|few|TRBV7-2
CASSLFEIRAFF
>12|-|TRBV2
CASSREGEKLFF
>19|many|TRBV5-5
CASSFRAPLPSSYNSPLHF
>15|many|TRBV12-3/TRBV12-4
CASNLLGGDTGELFF
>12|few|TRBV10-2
CARQRTGGCPFF
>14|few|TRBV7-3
CASRRDRGSSEQFF
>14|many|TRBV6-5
CASSSPRRDYEQYF
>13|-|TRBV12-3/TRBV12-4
CATLRGLGQPQHF
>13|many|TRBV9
CASSGGPHQPQHF
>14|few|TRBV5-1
CASSVTSLTGELFF
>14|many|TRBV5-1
CANLTDRRDNEQFF
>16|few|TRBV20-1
CSARDVRQGAAGELFF
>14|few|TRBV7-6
CASSLGGQRSPLHF
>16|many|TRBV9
CASSARDRLSGNTIYF
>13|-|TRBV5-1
CASTSPGGTEAFF
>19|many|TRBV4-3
CASSQDRMGQGSPNSPLHF
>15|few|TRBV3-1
CASSRPQGADFAQYF
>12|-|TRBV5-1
CASSASFYEQYF
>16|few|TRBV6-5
CASSYSYGTATDTQYF
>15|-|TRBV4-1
CASSTRGAFGTEAFF
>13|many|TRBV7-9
CASSVVQTGELFF
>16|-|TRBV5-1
CASSPGSNRETTEAFF
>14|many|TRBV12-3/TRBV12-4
CASKERGATDTQYF
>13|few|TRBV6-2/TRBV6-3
CASSRTSLQTQYF
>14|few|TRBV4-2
CASTLAKSTDTQYF
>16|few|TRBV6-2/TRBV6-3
CASIRAGAGSNQPQHF
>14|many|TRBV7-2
CASSPRTGSYEQYF
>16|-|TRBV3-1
CASSHQAGQVNEKLFF
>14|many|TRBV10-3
CAISGGQKVNEQFF
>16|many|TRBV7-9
CASSQYSGLPQDEQFF
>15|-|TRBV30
CAWSSRLSGANVLTF
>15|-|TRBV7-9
CASILAQGSYNEQFF
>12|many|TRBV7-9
CASSPGAPEQFF
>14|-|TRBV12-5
CASGTSGGNNEQFF
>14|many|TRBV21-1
CASSLLAGGDFAYF
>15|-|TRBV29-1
CSVEVPRRESTEAFF
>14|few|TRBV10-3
CAISDRTDTGELFF
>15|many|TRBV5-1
CASSSTGATNTEAFF
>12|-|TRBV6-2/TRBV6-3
CASTRNSQPQHF